Shown below are 19 T cell receptor beta chains from a single sample sequenced in a study of CD8+ T cells in alopecia areata. Extracted from the samples, RNA was reverse transcribed into cDNA to serve as the sequencing template. TCRdb's copy holds only in-frame clones and misses some; the assay was immunoSEQ multiplex PCR. The top ten clones hold about 0.94% of a sample with approximately 210,000 clones, 60% of them seen once. Treatment described: oral pan-JAK inhibitor, 5-10 mg twice daily. Here the sequenced sample was CD4+ T cells sorted from blood, taken at week 24, from a patient treated with tofacitinib. The receptors shown here come from a human donor with alopecia areata.

V gene TRBV7-9 combines with J gene TRBJ2-3; D not resolved. Trimming stripped 3 bases from V and 6 bases from J, with 7 bases between. CDR1 and CDR2 (germline): SEHNR, FQNEAQ (reference sequence). The CDR3 is 12 residues long. The CDR3 DNA is TGTGCCAGCAGCTTTGCCCCGGATACGCAGTATTTT. Amino acid sequence: CASSFAPDTQYF.

The V and J genes are TRBV2 and TRBJ1-2; a weak D match, TRBD1 (5 bases). V was pared by 7 bases and J by 7 bases, with 19 bases between. Germline CDR1 SNHLY, CDR2 FYNNEI. The CDR3 runs to 14 residues. DNA for the CDR3: TGTGCCAGCATAGTCGAACAGGCCGTCGGTGGCTACACCTTC. Translation gives CASIVEQAVGGYTF.

This clone was seen once. V is TRBV6-5 and J is TRBJ1-1; D possibly corresponds to TRBD1 (5 bases). Germline CDR1 reads MNHEY; CDR2 reads SVGAGI. The CDR3 spans 14 residues. V lost 4 bases, J lost 1 base, and 10 bases lay in between. The CDR3 nucleotides read TGTGCCAGCAGTTCCCCGGGGCCGAACACTGAAGCTTTCTTT. Amino acid sequence: CASSSPGPNTEAFF.

The chain combines TRBV5-4 with TRBJ1-1; D is unresolved. The length of the CDR3 is 15 residues. Deletions cut 4 bases from V and 0 bases from J, with 13 bases between. Germline V gene data show CDR1 as SGHNT and CDR2 as YYREEE (reference sequence). This CDR3 is CASSQSGEMNTEAFF. CDR3 sequence (DNA): TGTGCCAGCAGCCAAAGCGGGGAGATGAACACTGAAGCTTTCTTT.

This clone was recorded a few times. This CDR3 is also generated by other DNA sequences in the sample. The V call is TRBV5-1, the J call TRBJ2-4; TRBD2 matches 8 bases. From germline, CDR1 is SGHRS and CDR2 YFSETQ. V trimming: 4 bases; J trimming: 0 bases; junction bases outside the gene matches: 3. This CDR3 has 15 amino acids. The CDR3 region is CASSAGGLAKNIQYF. In nucleotides, the CDR3 is TGCGCCAGCAGCGCGGGGGGACTAGCCAAAAACATTCAGTACTTC.

This clone was recorded a few times. This chain connects TRBV19 to TRBJ1-1; the D gene is possibly TRBD1 (5 bases). The V and J ends lost 7 bases and 8 bases respectively, with 11 bases between them. The CDR3 totals 11 residues. Germline-derived CDR1 and CDR2 are LNHDA and SQIVND (reference sequence). CDR3 bases: TGTGCCAGTATCACGTGGGGGGAAGCTTTCTTT. Amino acids: CASITWGEAFF.

V usage is TRBV29-1 and J usage is TRBJ1-1, with D uncertain. Between the trimmed V and J ends, which lost 6 bases and 0 bases, there was a span of 20 bases. This CDR3 has 16 residues. In germline, CDR1 is SQVTM, CDR2 ANQGSEA. The CDR3 protein is CSVGSDGLLLNTEAFF. CDR3 nucleotides: TGCAGCGTCGGGAGCGACGGCCTACTTTTGAACACTGAAGCTTTCTTT.

The chain combines TRBV2 with TRBJ2-5; D unresolved. Germline V gene lookup returns CDR1 SNHLY and CDR2 FYNNEI. V was clipped by 6 bases and J by 3 bases, with 5 bases between them. This CDR3 is 11 amino acids long. DNA of the CDR3: TGTGCCAGCAGCGACGAAGAGACCCAGTACTTC. It yields the protein CASSDEETQYF.

The chain carries TRBV30 and TRBJ1-5; the D is unclear. The CDR3 is made up of 13 amino acids. Germline V lookup: CDR1 GTSNPN, CDR2 SVGIG (reference sequence). V was pared by 1 base and J by 6 bases, with 10 bases between. For the CDR3, the DNA is TGTGCCTGGAGTGGGAGGGTTGGTCAGCCCCAGCATTTT. Translated, it gives CAWSGRVGQPQHF.

This clone appeared a few times. The CDR3 region is CASSYSGGATDTQYF. The CDR3 nucleotides read TGTGCCAGCAGTTACTCGGGTGGCGCCACAGATACGCAGTATTTT. The rearrangement uses TRBV6-5 and TRBJ2-3; D remains ambiguous. Between the trimmed V and J ends, which lost 0 bases and 2 bases, there was a span of 9 bases. The CDR3 has 15 residues. The V gene's germline CDR1 is MNHEY and CDR2 SVGAGI.

This chain's CDR3 is CASSSIAGTDTQYF. The CDR3 DNA sequence: TGTGCCAGCAGCTCAATAGCGGGGACAGATACGCAGTATTTT. V usage is TRBV9 and J usage is TRBJ2-3, with 8 nucleotides matching TRBD2. Germline V CDR1 and CDR2: SGDLS, YYNGEE. This CDR3 comprises 14 residues. The V and J ends lost 4 bases and 3 bases, in that order; junction bases with no gene match: 4.

As DNA, the CDR3 is TGTGCCAGCAGCTTGGGTCAGTTTACAGATACGCAGTATTTT. Residues: CASSLGQFTDTQYF. The chain couples TRBV5-4 to TRBJ2-3, with D hard to call. The ends were cut back, 0 bases at V and 3 bases at J, with 8 bases in the middle. Germline V lookup: CDR1 SGHNT, CDR2 YYREEE (reference sequence). CDR3 length: 14 residues.

Only a few counts were recorded for this clone. The chain employs TRBV10-3 and TRBJ2-3, with a tentative D call TRBD1 (5 bases). Looked up from germline, CDR1 is ENHRY and CDR2 is SYGVKD. The length of the CDR3 is 15 residues. The germline V and J ends were trimmed by 7 bases and 1 base, with 15 bases remaining between them. The DNA of the CDR3 is TGTGCCATCAAAAGGACAATCCAGGGCACAGATACGCAGTATTTT. Translation: CAIKRTIQGTDTQYF.

This clone was seen a few times. The chain links TRBV23-1 to TRBJ1-1, with a possible D match to TRBD1 (6 bases). TRBV23-1 is identified as an open reading frame with a role that is uncertain. The germline V and J ends were trimmed by 4 bases and 2 bases, with 8 bases remaining between them. The CDR3 totals 13 residues. The CDR3 loop is CASSPTGNTEAFF. For the CDR3, the DNA is TGCGCCAGCAGTCCGACAGGTAACACTGAAGCTTTCTTT.

The V call is TRBV11-3, the J call TRBJ1-1, with TRBD1 matching 7 bases. V lost 5 bases to trimming and J lost 0 bases; unmatched junction nucleotides: 12. The germline V gene encodes CDR1 SGHNT and CDR2 YENEEA. CDR3 length: 17 amino acids. CDR3 DNA: TGTGCCAGCAGCCTACGACAGGGCATGACAATGAACACTGAAGCTTTCTTT. Protein product: CASSLRQGMTMNTEAFF.

A word on this clone: The same CDR3 can be traced to other DNA sequences in this sample. This chain links TRBV6-1 with TRBJ2-7; D is possibly TRBD1 or TRBD2 (5 bases each). The CDR3 sequence is 13 residues long. The V end was cut by 8 bases, the J end by 3 bases, with 14 bases between. Germline V gene lookup returns CDR1 MNHNS and CDR2 SASEGT. This chain's CDR3 is CASRGEGNYEQYF. The CDR3 nucleotides are TGTGCCAGCCGAGGGGAAGGTAACTACGAGCAGTACTTC.

In this sample, this clone turned up once. This chain links TRBV30 with TRBJ2-2; 7 bases align to TRBD2. The CDR3 has 14 residues. Trimming removed 5 bases from V and 4 bases from J; junction bases left unmatched: 7. Germline-derived CDR1 and CDR2 are GTSNPN and SVGIG (reference sequence). In DNA form, the CDR3 reads TGTGCCTGGGCTAGCGGACACCCCACCGGGGAGCTGTTTTTT. Its translation is CAWASGHPTGELFF.

V and J are TRBV18 and TRBJ2-4; tentatively, D is TRBD1 (6 bases). Germline CDR1 reads KGHSH; CDR2 reads LQKENI. V gave up 1 base and J gave up 7 bases, with 14 bases separating them. CDR3 length: 15 amino acids. The CDR3 DNA reads TGTGCCAGCTCACCACAGGGGAAGGGGGTGAACATTCAGTACTTC. Encoded protein: CASSPQGKGVNIQYF.

CDR3 bases: TGTGCCAGCAGCTTTGTCGAAGAGACCCAGTACTTC. Its translation: CASSFVEETQYF. This chain connects TRBV11-1 to TRBJ2-5; no clear D. The CDR3 has 12 residues. Germline CDR1 reads SGHAT; CDR2 reads FQDESV (reference sequence). V lost 3 bases and J lost 3, with 5 bases in between.